This T cell receptor (beta chain) comes out of a study of a mutant IDH1 vaccine in newly diagnosed glioma (dated by TCRdb to 2020 to 2022). Some background on the complete study: Vaccination was initiated 4-6 weeks after radiotherapy alone, or concurrently with temozolomide cycles in the chemotherapy-containing groups. Before enrollment, patients had received standard therapy of radiotherapy alone, temozolomide alone, or radiochemotherapy with temozolomide; most received the combination. Of the roughly 34 treated patients, roughly 60% were male and about 40% were female, and the mean age was roughly 40 years. Peripheral blood samples were drawn at six visits, namely V03 (baseline), V05, V07, V10, V12 and V13. Longitudinal TCRB deep sequencing was performed for about 25 treated patients wherever samples were available for exploratory analyses. The week-35 safety follow-up was designated visit V12, and the week-47 end of study was designated visit V13. Summary of the overall study and its limitations: Selection of PBMC samples for TCRB deep sequencing was based on availability. Pseudoprogression appeared unrelated to alterations in the top peripheral T cell clonotypes detected by TCRB sequencing. The authors noted that analyses of patient blood samples could not be reproduced because of sample limitations. Across multiple MHC alleles, vaccine-induced immune responses were seen in 90% to 95% of patients.

The sample's time point, from its label and the paper: week 47, end of study. Each vaccine dose, consisting of 300 ug of a 20-mer mutant IDH1 peptide in Montanide, was administered subcutaneously with topical imiquimod. Across visits V03 through V10, patients got a total of eight vaccinations, given in weeks 1, 3, 5, 7, 11, 15, 19 and 23. The donors had newly diagnosed IDH1-mutant astrocytomas of WHO grade 3 or 4 that showed loss of nuclear ATRX. The samples were drawn from NOA16, a multicentre, single-arm, open-label phase I trial in Germany that tested a mutant IDH1 peptide vaccine in humans for the first time. Genomic DNA for TCRB sequencing was extracted from EDTA blood using the DNeasy Blood and Tissue Kit. To note about this clone: Which antigen it targets is not known. Base qualities were left out, and no much larger clone turns up one base away.

Reading the germline V gene gives CDR1 SGHDT and CDR2 YYEEEE. The CDR3, cysteine through phenylalanine, is 15 amino acids long. The DNA shown is the 45-base CDR3, in frame from base 1. Unmatched junction bases come to 11, with V trimmed by 4 bases and J by 6 bases. The library was built by means of the immunoSEQ multiplex PCR assay. Following the manufacturer's protocol, the hsTCRB Kit was used to amplify rearranged TCR beta chain sequences. An Illumina MiSeq was used to sequence the TCRB libraries. As for the original processing: The proprietary platform of the kit vendor was used for demultiplexing, trimming and gene mapping. In TCRdb, the immuneACCESS table is reduced to in-frame sequences with V and J assigned. These tables do not hold every clone; where another copy was compared, an unresolved V gene accounts for under half, and the others remain unexplained. V, J and clone size reflect that table, while D and trimming were determined from the DNA. The sample table records tens of thousands of clones; 70% to 85% of these occur just once. In total, the top ten clones hold around 4.5% of the sample.

This clonotype was obtained from a woman in her 30s with glioma. Some clones in this sample may be carry-over from other donors' samples. The chain joins TRBV5-6 to TRBJ2-7, with 9 bases in between that match TRBD1. The specimen comprised PBMCs, sampled from a glioma patient whose treatment included an IDH1 peptide vaccine. The DNA reads as follows: TGTGCCAGCAGCATAAGCCCCGGGACAGGGACCGAGCAGTACTTC. This codes for CASSISPGTGTEQYF.